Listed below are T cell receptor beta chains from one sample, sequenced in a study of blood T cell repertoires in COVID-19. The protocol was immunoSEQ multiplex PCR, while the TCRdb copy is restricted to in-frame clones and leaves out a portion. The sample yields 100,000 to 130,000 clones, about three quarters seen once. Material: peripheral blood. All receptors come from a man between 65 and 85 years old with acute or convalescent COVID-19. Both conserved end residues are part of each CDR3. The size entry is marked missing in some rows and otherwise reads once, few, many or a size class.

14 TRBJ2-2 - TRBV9 CASSVPTENGELFF
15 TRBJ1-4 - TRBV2 CASSVFGTGAEKLFF
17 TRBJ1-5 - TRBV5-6 CASSLFRQQGHNQPQHF
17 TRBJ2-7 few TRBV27 CASSLFGGQLSSYEQYF
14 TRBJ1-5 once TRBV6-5 CASRLQGQNQPQHF
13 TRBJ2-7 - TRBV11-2 CASSLDAGPEQYF
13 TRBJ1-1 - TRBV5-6 CASSLPSGTEAFF
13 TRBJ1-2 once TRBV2 CASSEAGDYGYTF
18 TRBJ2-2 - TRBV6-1 CASSGGEAGQGVTGELFF
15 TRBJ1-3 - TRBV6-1 CASSEAGGLGNTIYF
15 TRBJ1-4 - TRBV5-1 CASSLGPGVRGKLFF
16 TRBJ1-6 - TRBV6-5 CASSYRGTPSNSPLHF
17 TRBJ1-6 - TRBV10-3 CAISETRDEVYNSPLHF
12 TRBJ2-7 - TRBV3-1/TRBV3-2 CASSPQGVEQYF
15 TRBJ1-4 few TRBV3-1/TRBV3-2 CASSQRGEVGEKLFF
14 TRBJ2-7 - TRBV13 CASSFGTQKDEQYF
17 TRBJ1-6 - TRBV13 CASSLLSASSYNSPLHF
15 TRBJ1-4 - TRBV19 CASSAGQKLNEKLFF
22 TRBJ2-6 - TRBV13 CASSFPTSGGVGISSGANVLTF
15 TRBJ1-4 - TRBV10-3 CAISESTGTNEKLFF
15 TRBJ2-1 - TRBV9 CASSVVPRTSNEQFF
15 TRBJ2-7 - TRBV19 CASSIGTGSSYEQYF
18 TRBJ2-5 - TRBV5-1 CASSLVLAGGNPRETQYF
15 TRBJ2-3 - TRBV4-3 CASSQEGTKEDTQYF
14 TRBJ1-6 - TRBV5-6 CASSWDSENSPLHF
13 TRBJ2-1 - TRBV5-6 CASSLPGTGEVFF
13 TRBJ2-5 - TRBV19 CASGTQGGETQYF
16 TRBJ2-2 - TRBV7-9 CASSLGLQGITGELFF